These T cell receptor beta chains were read from a single sample in a study of blood T cell repertoires in COVID-19. The protocol was immunoSEQ multiplex PCR, while the TCRdb copy is restricted to in-frame clones and leaves out a portion. This sample has roughly 120,000 clones, with roughly 90% found just once. The material sequenced was peripheral blood. The receptors were gathered from a man in his fifties or sixties with COVID-19, enrolled during active disease. CDR3s include the opening cysteine and the closing phenylalanine or tryptophan. The D gene is left open where the match is weak. Clone size is shown for a subset of rows, as once, few, many or a class of expanded clone.

len	d_gene	v_gene	abundance	j_gene	CDR3nt	CDR3aa
19	TRBD2	TRBV9	-	TRBJ2-1	TGTGCCAGCAGCGTAGGTGGAGTAGCGGGAGGGGGCTCCTACAATGAGCAGTTCTTC	CASSVGGVAGGGSYNEQFF
12	-	TRBV27	-	TRBJ2-6	TGTGCCAGTAAATCTGGGGCCAACGTCCTGACTTTC	CASKSGANVLTF
12	TRBD1	TRBV6-2/TRBV6-3	-	TRBJ2-7	TGTGCCAGCAGCCGGACAGGGCCCGAGCAGTACTTC	CASSRTGPEQYF
16	TRBD2	TRBV5-4	-	TRBJ2-1	TGTGCCAGCAGCTATCGACTAGCGGGCTCCTACAATGAGCAGTTCTTC	CASSYRLAGSYNEQFF
15	TRBD1	TRBV11-2	-	TRBJ2-5	TGTGCCAGCAGCTTGGGGCCTACAGGGGCAGAGACCCAGTACTTC	CASSLGPTGAETQYF
19	TRBD1	TRBV3-1/TRBV3-2	-	TRBJ1-3	TGTGCCAGCAGCCAGTTCCCTCCGGGACAGGGGGCAGTCGGTAACACCATATATTTT	CASSQFPPGQGAVGNTIYF
15	TRBD2	TRBV18	-	TRBJ2-5	TGTGCCAGCTCACCTCAAGGGACTAGCGGCAGGGCCCAGTACTTC	CASSPQGTSGRAQYF
14	TRBD1	TRBV30	-	TRBJ1-2	TGTGCCTGGACTGCCGGGGGGACAGGGGGTAGCTACACCTTC	CAWTAGGTGGSYTF
15	TRBD1	TRBV6-6	-	TRBJ1-1	TGTGCCAGCATAAAAAGAGGACAGGGGAACACTGAAGCTTTCTTT	CASIKRGQGNTEAFF
13	-	TRBV28	-	TRBJ1-4	TGTGCCAGCAGACGGGGAGCGGTCGAAAAACTGTTTTTT	CASRRGAVEKLFF
14	TRBD2	TRBV3-1/TRBV3-2	-	TRBJ2-7	TGTGCCAGCAGCCAAGTCGGGGGGAAAGGCGAGCAGTACTTC	CASSQVGGKGEQYF
18	-	TRBV5-5	-	TRBJ1-1	TGTGCCAGCAGCTTGGCCTACAGGGCAGGTTTAGTACACACTGAAGCTTTCTTT	CASSLAYRAGLVHTEAFF
13	TRBD2	TRBV10-3	-	TRBJ2-5	TGTGCCATAGCCGGGACTAGCATTGAGACCCAGTACTTC	CAIAGTSIETQYF
14	TRBD2	TRBV30	once	TRBJ2-1	TGTGCCTGGGGGGGACTAGCGGTTTACAATGAGCAGTTCTTC	CAWGGLAVYNEQFF
15	TRBD2	TRBV10-1	-	TRBJ2-7	TGCGCCAGCAGTGGAGGGGCGGGAGAGATAGGCGAGCAGTACTTC	CASSGGAGEIGEQYF
15	-	TRBV7-2	-	TRBJ1-2	TGTGCCAGCAGCTTCATCCCTGGGACTCCGGGTGGCTACACCTTC	CASSFIPGTPGGYTF
15	TRBD1	TRBV4-1	-	TRBJ2-3	TGCGCCAGCAGCCAAGACGACAGGGTAGCAGATACGCAGTATTTT	CASSQDDRVADTQYF
14	-	TRBV14	-	TRBJ1-6	TGTGCCAGCAGCTCAAACAGGGCTAATTCACCCCTCCACTTT	CASSSNRANSPLHF
14	-	TRBV19	-	TRBJ1-1	TGTGCCAGTAGTCGAGGTTCCATGAACACTGAAGCTTTCTTT	CASSRGSMNTEAFF
13	-	TRBV30	once	TRBJ1-1	TGTGCCTGGAGTGTCAGCCCGGGGACTGAAGCTTTCTTT	CAWSVSPGTEAFF
15	-	TRBV9	-	TRBJ2-6	TGTGCCAGCAGCCCTGGACAGTCTGGGGCCAACGTCCTGACTTTC	CASSPGQSGANVLTF
14	-	TRBV6-5	few	TRBJ1-1	TGTGCCAGCCGACGGGGGGGCCCTGACACTGAAGCTTTCTTT	CASRRGGPDTEAFF
14	-	TRBV24-1	-	TRBJ1-5	TGTGCCACCAGTGGAGGGGGGGGCGGCCAGCCCCAGCATTTT	CATSGGGGGQPQHF
13	-	TRBV9	-	TRBJ2-1	TGTGCCAGCAGCGTAGTCGGGGAGAATGAGCAGTTCTTC	CASSVVGENEQFF